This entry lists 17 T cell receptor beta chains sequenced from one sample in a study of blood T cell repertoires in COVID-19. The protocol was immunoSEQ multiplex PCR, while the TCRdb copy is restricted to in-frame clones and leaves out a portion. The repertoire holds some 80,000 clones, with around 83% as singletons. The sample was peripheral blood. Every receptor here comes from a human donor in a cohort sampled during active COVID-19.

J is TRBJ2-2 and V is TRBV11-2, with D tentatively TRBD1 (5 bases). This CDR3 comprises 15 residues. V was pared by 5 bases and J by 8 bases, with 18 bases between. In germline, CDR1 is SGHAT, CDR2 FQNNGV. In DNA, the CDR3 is TGTGCCAGCAGCCTAAGTAGACCCTCAGGGGGGGAGCTGTTTTTT. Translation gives CASSLSRPSGGELFF.

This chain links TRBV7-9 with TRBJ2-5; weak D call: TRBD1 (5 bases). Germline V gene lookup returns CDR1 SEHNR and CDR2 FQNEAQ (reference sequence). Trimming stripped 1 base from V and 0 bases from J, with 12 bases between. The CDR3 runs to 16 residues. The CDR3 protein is CASSLGGRAYQETQYF. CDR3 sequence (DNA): TGTGCCAGCAGCTTAGGTGGCAGGGCCTACCAAGAGACCCAGTACTTC.

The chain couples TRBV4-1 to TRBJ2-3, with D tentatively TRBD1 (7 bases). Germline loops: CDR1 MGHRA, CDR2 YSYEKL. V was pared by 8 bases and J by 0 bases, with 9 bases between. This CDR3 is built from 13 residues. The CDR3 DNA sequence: TGCGCCAGCGCGGGACAGAGCACAGATACGCAGTATTTT. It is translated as CASAGQSTDTQYF.

The CDR3 nucleotides are TGCGCCAGCAGCTTGGGGGCCACAGGGATGGTGGGCTACACCTTC. Translated, it gives CASSLGATGMVGYTF. The V gene is TRBV5-1, the J gene TRBJ1-2, with a tentative D call TRBD1 (6 bases). This CDR3 spans 15 amino acids. V shed 0 bases and J shed 8 bases, with 17 bases lying between them. The V gene's germline CDR1 is SGHRS and CDR2 YFSETQ.

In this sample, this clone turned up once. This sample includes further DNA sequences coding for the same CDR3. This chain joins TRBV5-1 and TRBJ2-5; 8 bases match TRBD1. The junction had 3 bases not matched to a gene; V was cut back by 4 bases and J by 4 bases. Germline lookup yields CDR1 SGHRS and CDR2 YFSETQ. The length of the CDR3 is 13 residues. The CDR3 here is CASSLDRAETQYF. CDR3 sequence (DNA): TGCGCCAGCAGCCTGGACAGGGCAGAGACCCAGTACTTC.

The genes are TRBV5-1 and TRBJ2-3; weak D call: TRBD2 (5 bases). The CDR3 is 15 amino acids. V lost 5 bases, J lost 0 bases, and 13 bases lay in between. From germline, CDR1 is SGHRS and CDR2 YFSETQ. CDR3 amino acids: CASRKWRSSTDTQYF. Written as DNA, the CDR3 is TGCGCCAGCAGGAAGTGGAGGTCTAGCACAGATACGCAGTATTTT.

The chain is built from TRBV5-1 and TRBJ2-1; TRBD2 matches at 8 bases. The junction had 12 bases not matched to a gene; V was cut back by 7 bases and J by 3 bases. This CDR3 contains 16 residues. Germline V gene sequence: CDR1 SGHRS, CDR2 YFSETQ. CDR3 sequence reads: CASSRGGDPLYNEQFF. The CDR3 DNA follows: TGCGCCAGCTCCCGGGGGGGGGATCCTCTCTACAATGAGCAGTTCTTC.

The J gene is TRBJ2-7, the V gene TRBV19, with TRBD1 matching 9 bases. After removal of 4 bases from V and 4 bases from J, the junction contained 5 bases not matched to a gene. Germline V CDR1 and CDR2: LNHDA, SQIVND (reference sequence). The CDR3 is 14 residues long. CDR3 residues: CASSNTGGAYEQYF. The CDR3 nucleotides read TGTGCCAGTAGTAATACAGGGGGCGCGTACGAGCAGTACTTC. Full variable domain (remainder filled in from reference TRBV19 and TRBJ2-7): DGGITQSPKYLFRKEGQNVTLSCEQNLNHDAMYWYRQDPGQGLRLIYYSQIVNDFQKGDIAEGYSVSREKKESFPLTVTSAQKNPTAFYLCASSNTGGAYEQYFGPGTRLTVT.

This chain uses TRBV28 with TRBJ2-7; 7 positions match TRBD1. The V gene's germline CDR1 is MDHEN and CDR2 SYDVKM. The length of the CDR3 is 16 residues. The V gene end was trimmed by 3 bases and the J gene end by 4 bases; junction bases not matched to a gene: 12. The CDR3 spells CASSFGRAGGEYEQYF. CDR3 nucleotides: TGTGCCAGCAGTTTCGGGCGGGCAGGGGGAGAGTACGAGCAGTACTTC.

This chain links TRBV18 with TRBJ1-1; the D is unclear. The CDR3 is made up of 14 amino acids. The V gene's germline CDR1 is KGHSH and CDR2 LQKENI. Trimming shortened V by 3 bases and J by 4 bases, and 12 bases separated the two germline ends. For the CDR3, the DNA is TGTGCCAGCTCACCGGTAGCCGAGGGCACTGAAGCTTTCTTT. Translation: CASSPVAEGTEAFF.

DNA for the CDR3: TGCGCCAGCAGCTTTCACAGGGTAAACGGGGAGCTGTTTTTT. It specifies CASSFHRVNGELFF. This chain links TRBV5-1 with TRBJ2-2; the D gene is possibly TRBD1 (6 bases). V lost 2 bases, J lost 7 bases, and 12 bases lay in between. Per germline, CDR1 SGHRS and CDR2 YFSETQ. This CDR3 has 14 residues.

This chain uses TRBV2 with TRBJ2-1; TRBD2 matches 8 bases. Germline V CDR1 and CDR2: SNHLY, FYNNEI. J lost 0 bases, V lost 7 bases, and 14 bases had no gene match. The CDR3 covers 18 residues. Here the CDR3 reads CASTKGVQSGSSYNEQFF. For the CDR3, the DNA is TGTGCCAGCACCAAAGGGGTCCAGAGCGGGAGCTCCTACAATGAGCAGTTCTTC. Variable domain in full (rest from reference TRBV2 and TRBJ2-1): EPEVTQTPSHQVTQMGQEVILRCVPISNHLYFYWYRQILGQKVEFLVSFYNNEISEKSEIFDDQFSVERPDGSNFTLKIRSTKLEDSAMYFCASTKGVQSGSSYNEQFFGPGTRLTVL.

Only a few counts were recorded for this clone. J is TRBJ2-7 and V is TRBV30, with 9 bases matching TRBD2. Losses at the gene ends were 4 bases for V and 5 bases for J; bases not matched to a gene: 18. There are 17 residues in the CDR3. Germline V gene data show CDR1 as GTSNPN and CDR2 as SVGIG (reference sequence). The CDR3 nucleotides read TGTGCCTGGACCAATCGGTTCTCGAGCGGGAGGTCAGACGAGCAGTACTTC. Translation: CAWTNRFSSGRSDEQYF.

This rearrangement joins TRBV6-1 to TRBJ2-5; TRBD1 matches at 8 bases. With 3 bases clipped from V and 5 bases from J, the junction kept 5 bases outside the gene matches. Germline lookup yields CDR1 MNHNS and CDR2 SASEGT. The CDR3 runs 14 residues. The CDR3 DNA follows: TGTGCCAGCAGTGACCCAGGGGGCGTGGAGACCCAGTACTTC. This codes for CASSDPGGVETQYF.

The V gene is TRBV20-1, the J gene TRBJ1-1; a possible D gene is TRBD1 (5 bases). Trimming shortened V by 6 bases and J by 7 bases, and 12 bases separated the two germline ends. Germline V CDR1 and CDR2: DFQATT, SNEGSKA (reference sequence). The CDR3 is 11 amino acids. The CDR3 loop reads CSAPGTVEAFF. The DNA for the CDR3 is TGCAGTGCCCCCGGGACTGTTGAAGCTTTCTTT.

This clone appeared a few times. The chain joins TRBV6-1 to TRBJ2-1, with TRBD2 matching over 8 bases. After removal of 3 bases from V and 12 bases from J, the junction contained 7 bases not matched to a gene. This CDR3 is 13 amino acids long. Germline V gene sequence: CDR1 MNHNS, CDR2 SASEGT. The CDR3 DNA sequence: TGTGCCAGCAGTGAGGGGTGGCTAGCGGGGCAGTTCTTC. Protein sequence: CASSEGWLAGQFF.

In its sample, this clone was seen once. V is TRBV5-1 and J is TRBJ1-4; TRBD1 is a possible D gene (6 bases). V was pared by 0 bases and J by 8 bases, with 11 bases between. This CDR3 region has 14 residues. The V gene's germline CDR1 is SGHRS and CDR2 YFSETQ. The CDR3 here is CASSLDTGYEKLFF. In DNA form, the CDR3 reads TGCGCCAGCAGCTTGGATACAGGGTACGAAAAACTGTTTTTT.